Detailed here is one TCR beta chain. Its antigen is undetermined. The entry originates in a study of cytomegalovirus exposure and HLA in healthy donors. Study findings and constraints: V segments that were indistinguishable, TRBV6-2 and TRBV6-3 among them, were omitted from analysis.

The study ran its PCR with 60 Vbeta and 13 Jbeta primers. This table comes from immunoSEQ multiplex PCR, and its TCRdb copy is limited to in-frame clones, with some not included. The data hold about 150,000 clones, with around four fifths observed a single time. This CDR3 is 15 amino acids long. Germline CDR1 SGHAT, CDR2 FQNNGV. With 1 base clipped from V and 7 bases from J, the junction kept 7 bases outside the gene matches. What was sequenced was PBMCs. This receptor was obtained from a woman aged 45 to 65 in good health and CMV-seropositive. The chain links TRBV11-2 to TRBJ2-1, with 7 bases lining up with TRBD1. For the CDR3, the DNA is TGTGCCAGCAGCTTAGTTCACGGCAGGGGGAATGAGCAGTTCTTC. It encodes CASSLVHGRGNEQFF.